This T cell receptor (beta chain) was found in a study of blood T cell repertoires in COVID-19. Study information: Sites across the United States, Italy and Spain contributed samples from acute and convalescent COVID-19. Sources were T cells, B-cell-depleted T cells, or PBMCs; the material itself was cDNA or gDNA.

In the study's own analysis: Nucleated cell number was recorded as an estimate derived from reference gene primer amplification. Assay: immunoSEQ multiplex PCR; the TCRdb copy retains only in-frame clones and omits some. That table furnishes V, J and clone size, whereas the DNA furnished D and trimming. The repertoire holds about 76,000 clones, with roughly 90% as singletons. V trimming: 5 bases; J trimming: 11 bases; junction bases outside the gene matches: 12. The CDR3 runs 13 residues. Germline CDR1 GTSNPN, CDR2 SVGIG (reference sequence). Sequencing was performed on peripheral blood. The chain carries TRBV30 and TRBJ1-1; 9 nucleotides agree with TRBD1. This TCR was recovered from a human donor in a cohort sampled during active COVID-19. The CDR3 bases are TGTGCCTGGGGACAGGGGCTAACAATGGGTGCTTTCTTT. Protein sequence: CAWGQGLTMGAFF.